This T cell receptor (beta chain) was retrieved from a study of T cells after yellow fever vaccination. TCRdb re-called the 5' RACE reads through MiXCR, storing one row per CDR3 protein. The sample lists 620,000 or so distinct CDR3 sequences, around 17% occurring once. To note about this clonotype: The antigen is not known.

Study findings and constraints: Post-booster repertoires contained most primary-vaccination clones again (roughly 97% CD4, 88% CD8).

This TCR derives from a man younger than 35 who received the YFV17D yellow fever vaccine. The starting material was PBMCs, obtained around 5 days after the first yellow fever vaccination.

CDR3 nucleotide sequence: TGTGCCAGCAGTCGTCGGGGGACAGGTCAAGATACGCAGTATTTT. It is translated as CASSRRGTGQDTQYF. The chain is built from TRBV7-9 and TRBJ2-3, with 8 bases fitting TRBD1. V dropped 6 bases and J dropped 5; count of bases not matched to a gene: 10. The CDR3 spans 15 residues. Germline-derived CDR1 and CDR2 are SEHNR and FQNEAQ (reference sequence).